A single sample is the source of the 25 T cell receptor beta chains below, sequenced in a study of T cell changes during pregnancy in multiple sclerosis (dated by TCRdb to between 2018 and 2020). Receptor libraries were prepared by the immunoSEQ multiplex PCR assay. This is the immuneACCESS table as TCRdb keeps it, with only in-frame sequences that have V and J called. A part of the clones is gone; compared with another copy, unresolved V genes explain less than half, and the rest is unexplained. This sample has approximately 43,000 clones in its table, and less than 95% of those were observed once. The biggest ten clones account for more than 8% of the sample. The sequencing used CD8+ T cells from peripheral blood mononuclear cells, collected in the first trimester of pregnancy. Every receptor here comes from a female donor with multiple sclerosis, enrolled in a pregnancy study.

This chain uses TRBV29-1 with TRBJ1-1; D uncertain. This CDR3 is built from 11 residues. The V gene's germline CDR1 is SQVTM and CDR2 ANQGSEA. Trimming left V 3 bases short and J 6 bases short, with 8 bases between. The CDR3 region has the DNA TGCAGCGTTGACAGCCGGGCTGAAGCTTTCTTT. Residues: CSVDSRAEAFF.

The CDR3 DNA is TGCGCCATCCCCGCGGGGGGTGAGGGGGAGCTGTTTTTT. As protein: CAIPAGGEGELFF. This rearrangement joins TRBV10-2 to TRBJ2-2; TRBD2 matches 8 bases. From germline, CDR1 is WSHSY and CDR2 SAAADI. With 10 bases clipped from V and 8 bases from J, the junction kept 9 bases outside the gene matches. The CDR3 runs 13 residues.

The gene calls are TRBV27 and TRBJ1-1; D perhaps matches TRBD1 (5 bases). V lost 3 bases, J lost 1 base, and 9 bases lay in between. CDR1 is MNHEY and CDR2 is SMNVEV in the germline V gene (reference sequence). CDR3 length: 14 amino acids. The CDR3 here is CASSFRASNTEAFF. DNA for the CDR3: TGTGCCAGCAGTTTCAGGGCGTCGAACACTGAAGCTTTCTTT.

The rearrangement uses TRBV5-1 and TRBJ2-1, with 9 bases identical to TRBD2. Germline loops: CDR1 SGHRS, CDR2 YFSETQ. CDR3 length: 17 residues. V gave up 0 bases and J gave up 1 base; unmatched junction bases: 5. In DNA form, the CDR3 reads TGCGCCAGCAGCTTGGCCCGGCGGGGGGGATCCTACAATGAGCAGTTCTTC. Its translation: CASSLARRGGSYNEQFF.

The chain carries TRBV4-1 and TRBJ1-6, with unresolved D. The CDR3 covers 16 residues. V shed 0 bases and J shed 10 bases, with 16 bases lying between them. CDR1 is MGHRA and CDR2 is YSYEKL in the germline V gene. CDR3 coding DNA: TGCGCCAGCAGCCAAGATAGGGCTGGAGGTCTGTCACCCCTCCACTTT. Its translation is CASSQDRAGGLSPLHF.

This clone was observed once. Here the CDR3 reads CAISESAGSNNYGYTF. CDR3 coding DNA: TGTGCCATCAGTGAGTCTGCAGGGTCAAATAACTATGGCTACACCTTC. The V gene is TRBV10-3, the J gene TRBJ1-2; the D gene is possibly TRBD1 (5 bases). There are 16 residues in the CDR3. V lost 0 bases and J 1 base, leaving 12 bases between the germline ends. Germline V gives CDR1 ENHRY, CDR2 SYGVKD.

The gene calls are TRBV7-9 and TRBJ2-7, with TRBD1 matching over 9 bases. CDR3 size: 14 residues. V dropped 4 bases and J dropped 5; count of bases not matched to a gene: 6. Germline V gene lookup returns CDR1 SEHNR and CDR2 FQNEAQ (reference sequence). The CDR3 loop reads CASSSDRGYDEQYF. The DNA of the CDR3 is TGTGCCAGCAGCTCGGACAGGGGTTATGACGAGCAGTACTTC. The full variable domain, its missing parts supplied by reference TRBV7-9 and TRBJ2-7, is DTGVSQNPRHKITKRGQNVTFRCDPISEHNRLYWYRQTLGQGPEFLTYFQNEAQLEKSRLLSDRFSAERPKGSFSTLEIQRTEQGDSAMYLCASSSDRGYDEQYFGPGTRLTVT.

V usage is TRBV29-1 and J usage is TRBJ2-7; 8 bases align to TRBD2. Germline CDR1 and CDR2: SQVTM and ANQGSEA. The CDR3 sequence is 13 residues long. Trimming took 1 base from V and 2 from J; bases not matched to a gene: 1. In nucleotides, the CDR3 is TGCAGCGTTGAAGGGCGGGGGGCCTACGAGCAGTACTTC. Translating it yields CSVEGRGAYEQYF.

The V call is TRBV14, the J call TRBJ2-5, with a weak D call TRBD1 (6 bases). The ends were cut back, 1 base at V and 0 bases at J, with 12 bases in the middle. The CDR3 covers 16 residues. Germline V gene sequence: CDR1 SGHDN, CDR2 FVKESK. The CDR3 sequence is CASSQGETGYQETQYF. CDR3 nucleotide sequence: TGTGCCAGCAGCCAAGGCGAAACAGGGTACCAAGAGACCCAGTACTTC. Looking up the rest from reference TRBV14 and TRBJ2-5 gives the full variable domain: EAGVTQFPSHSVIEKGQTVTLRCDPISGHDNLYWYRRVMGKEIKFLLHFVKESKQDESGMPNNRFLAERTGGTYSTLKVQPAELEDSGVYFCASSQGETGYQETQYFGPGTRLLVL.

The V gene is TRBV7-9, the J gene TRBJ2-7; D uncertain. The CDR3 sequence is 12 residues long. Germline lookup yields CDR1 SEHNR and CDR2 FQNEAQ (reference sequence). Trimming removed 3 bases from V and 3 bases from J, with 6 bases in between. The CDR3 sequence is CASSFQNYEQYF. CDR3 DNA sequence: TGTGCCAGCAGCTTCCAGAACTACGAGCAGTACTTC.

The chain has TRBV4-2 and TRBJ2-3, with 9 positions matching TRBD2. The J segment lost 0 bases and the V segment lost 0 bases, leaving 4 bases of the junction unmatched. This CDR3 spans 17 amino acids. Per germline, CDR1 LGHNA and CDR2 YNFKEQ. This chain's CDR3 is CASSQDLAGGSTDTQYF. CDR3 bases: TGTGCCAGCAGCCAAGATTTGGCGGGGGGGAGCACAGATACGCAGTATTTT.

The chain recombines TRBV9 with TRBJ1-1, with D perhaps TRBD1 (5 bases). The germline gives CDR1 SGDLS, CDR2 YYNGEE. This CDR3 has 14 residues. Deletions cut 5 bases from V and 2 bases from J, with 13 bases between. CDR3 sequence reads: CASSFSQGNTEAFF. Written as DNA, the CDR3 is TGTGCCAGCAGTTTCTCCCAGGGAAACACTGAAGCTTTCTTT.

This chain links TRBV7-8 with TRBJ2-1; 8 nucleotides agree with TRBD1. With V trimmed by 1 base and J by 4 bases, 15 bases remained unmatched. The germline V gene has CDR1 SGHVS and CDR2 FQNEAQ. CDR3 length: 19 residues. The CDR3 reads CASSLGRLTGQVAYNEQFF. The CDR3 bases are TGTGCCAGCAGCTTAGGGCGTTTGACGGGACAGGTTGCTTACAATGAGCAGTTCTTC.

The chain uses TRBV9 and TRBJ2-7; TRBD1 agrees at 11 bases. V trimming: 3 bases; J trimming: 4 bases; junction bases outside the gene matches: 6. This CDR3 comprises 15 residues. In germline, CDR1 is SGDLS, CDR2 YYNGEE. This chain's CDR3 is CASSETGTGGYEQYF. DNA for the CDR3: TGTGCCAGCAGCGAGACCGGGACAGGGGGGTACGAGCAGTACTTC.

CDR3 bases: TGTGCCAGCAGTCCCGGGACAAGCTCCTACGAGCAGTACTTC. It is translated as CASSPGTSSYEQYF. The chain couples TRBV2 to TRBJ2-7, with D perhaps matching TRBD1 (6 bases). The CDR3 sequence is 14 residues long. The germline V gene encodes CDR1 SNHLY and CDR2 FYNNEI. The V gene lost 5 bases and the J gene lost 0 bases, with 11 bases spanning the gap. Looking up the rest from reference TRBV2 and TRBJ2-7 gives the full variable domain: EPEVTQTPSHQVTQMGQEVILRCVPISNHLYFYWYRQILGQKVEFLVSFYNNEISEKSEIFDDQFSVERPDGSNFTLKIRSTKLEDSAMYFCASSPGTSSYEQYFGPGTRLTVT.

This sequence joins TRBV14 and TRBJ2-3; no reliable D call. This CDR3 spans 13 amino acids. CDR1 SGHDN and CDR2 FVKESK come from the germline V gene. The germline V and J ends were trimmed by 1 base and 6 bases, with 8 bases remaining between them. The DNA for the CDR3 is TGTGCCAGCAGCCAAGGGCGGCCTGATACGCAGTATTTT. It yields the protein CASSQGRPDTQYF.

In its sample, this clone was seen once. J is TRBJ1-2 and V is TRBV5-1; 8 nucleotides align to TRBD1. Germline-derived CDR1 and CDR2 are SGHRS and YFSETQ. The J segment lost 5 bases and the V segment lost 1 base, leaving 13 bases of the junction unmatched. The CDR3 runs 17 residues. The DNA of the CDR3 is TGCGCCAGCAGCTTGAGCCAATCACCGGGACAGGATTATGGCTACACCTTC. Translation: CASSLSQSPGQDYGYTF.

The chain couples TRBV6-5 to TRBJ1-6, with no clear D. Trimming pared 2 bases from V and 9 bases from J, leaving 11 bases between. This CDR3 has 14 amino acids. Germline CDR1 MNHEY, CDR2 SVGAGI. DNA for the CDR3: TGTGCCAGCAGTTACCCAGGTTGGGCTTCACCCCTCCACTTT. This sequence encodes CASSYPGWASPLHF.

This rearrangement joins TRBV27 to TRBJ2-2; D gene ambiguous. Trimming stripped 5 bases from V and 4 bases from J, with 8 bases between. The CDR3 runs 13 residues. Germline CDR1 is MNHEY and CDR2 is SMNVEV (reference sequence). CDR3 region: CASSRLFTGELFF. The CDR3 DNA follows: TGTGCCAGCAGTCGACTTTTCACCGGGGAGCTGTTTTTT.

CDR3 coding DNA: TGTGCCAGCAGCCAAGAGAATTGGGGGGGTGGACGCAATCAGCCCCAGCATTTT. Translation: CASSQENWGGGRNQPQHF. The gene calls are TRBV4-2 and TRBJ1-5, with a tentative D call TRBD1 (5 bases). The V and J ends lost 0 bases and 2 bases respectively, with 17 bases between them. The germline gives CDR1 LGHNA, CDR2 YNFKEQ. CDR3 length: 18 residues.

The chain couples TRBV27 to TRBJ2-3, with D unresolved. V was pared by 4 bases and J by 0 bases, with 8 bases between. Germline V lookup: CDR1 MNHEY, CDR2 SMNVEV (reference sequence). The CDR3 is made up of 14 amino acids. In DNA, the CDR3 is TGTGCCAGCAGTTATGTCTCTAGCACAGATACGCAGTATTTT. Its translation: CASSYVSSTDTQYF.

The chain is built from TRBV29-1 and TRBJ2-3; D is undetermined. V shed 4 bases and J shed 0 bases, with 11 bases lying between them. Germline loops: CDR1 SQVTM, CDR2 ANQGSEA. This CDR3 region has 14 residues. CDR3 region: CSVGLLGSTDTQYF. The CDR3 coding sequence is TGCAGCGTTGGGTTGCTGGGCAGCACAGATACGCAGTATTTT.

The chain combines TRBV19 with TRBJ1-6; no clear D. The V end was cut by 8 bases, the J end by 9 bases, with 14 bases between. This CDR3 region has 13 residues. Per germline, CDR1 LNHDA and CDR2 SQIVND (reference sequence). The CDR3 protein is CASVGGMGSPLHF. For the CDR3, the DNA is TGTGCCAGTGTTGGAGGGATGGGTTCACCCCTCCACTTT.

This clone is a singleton in its sample. The chain is built from TRBV5-6 and TRBJ2-7; unclear D gene. CDR3 size: 13 residues. Germline V gene data show CDR1 as SGHDT and CDR2 as YYEEEE. Trimming took off 0 bases at V and 0 bases at J, with 4 bases between the two ends. The CDR3 bases are TGTGCCAGCAGCTTGGGCAGCTCCTACGAGCAGTACTTC. This sequence encodes CASSLGSSYEQYF.

This clone showed up just once. Other DNA sequences within the sample encode an identical CDR3. The V gene is TRBV27, the J gene TRBJ1-1; possible D gene TRBD1, 5 bases. Germline V CDR1 and CDR2: MNHEY, SMNVEV (reference sequence). The ends were cut back, 3 bases at V and 6 bases at J, with 8 bases in the middle. CDR3 length equals 12 residues. CDR3: CASSLTGAEAFF. CDR3 sequence (DNA): TGTGCCAGCAGTTTGACGGGGGCTGAAGCTTTCTTT.